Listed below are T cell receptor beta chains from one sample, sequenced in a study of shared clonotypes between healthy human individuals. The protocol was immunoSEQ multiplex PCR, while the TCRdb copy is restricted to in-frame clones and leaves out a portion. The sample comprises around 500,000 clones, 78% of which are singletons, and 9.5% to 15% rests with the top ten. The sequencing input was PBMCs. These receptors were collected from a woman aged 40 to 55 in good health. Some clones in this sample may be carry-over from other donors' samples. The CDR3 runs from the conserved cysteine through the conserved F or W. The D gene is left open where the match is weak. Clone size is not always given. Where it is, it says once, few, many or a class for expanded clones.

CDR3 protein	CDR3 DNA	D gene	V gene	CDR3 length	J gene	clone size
CASSYGTGGLGDTQYF	TGTGCCAGCAGTTACGGGACAGGGGGCTTAGGAGATACGCAGTATTTT	TRBD1	TRBV6-5	16	TRBJ2-3	-
CASSPTSGGETGELFF	TGCGCCAGCAGCCCAACCAGCGGGGGGGAGACCGGGGAGCTGTTTTTT	TRBD2	TRBV5-1	16	TRBJ2-2	-
CASSYPGIGELFF	TGTGCCAGCAGCTACCCTGGGATCGGGGAGCTGTTTTTT	-	TRBV7-2	13	TRBJ2-2	-
CASSARPSGITYNEQFF	TGCGCCAGCAGCGCGAGGCCTAGCGGGATCACCTACAATGAGCAGTTCTTC	TRBD2	TRBV5-1	17	TRBJ2-1	-
CASSVVTSGFDEQFF	TGTGCCAGCAGCGTAGTAACTAGCGGGTTCGATGAGCAGTTCTTC	TRBD2	TRBV9	15	TRBJ2-1	-
CASSILAGEQFF	TGTGCCAGTAGTATCCTAGCTGGTGAGCAGTTCTTC	-	TRBV19	12	TRBJ2-1	-
CASSEWGRGSTEAFF	TGTGCCAGCAGTGAATGGGGAAGGGGTTCCACTGAAGCTTTCTTT	-	TRBV25-1	15	TRBJ1-1	once
CASSPQDNSGANVLTF	TGTGCCAGCTCACCACAGGACAACTCTGGGGCCAACGTCCTGACTTTC	-	TRBV18	16	TRBJ2-6	-
CASSSGGRPGELFF	TGTGCCAGCAGCTCCGGAGGGCGCCCCGGGGAGCTGTTTTTT	-	TRBV5-4	14	TRBJ2-2	-
CASSYDEQYYEQYF	TGTGCCAGCAGTTACGACGAGCAGTACTACGAGCAGTACTTC	-	TRBV6-5	14	TRBJ2-7	few
CASSEDRRDNSYEQYF	TGTGCCAGCAGTGAAGATCGCCGGGACAACTCCTACGAGCAGTACTTC	-	TRBV25-1	16	TRBJ2-7	-
CASSLASPRIGRGRVIDQPQHF	TGTGCCAGCAGTTTAGCCTCGCCTCGGATTGGCAGGGGTAGGGTCATCGATCAGCCCCAGCATTTT	-	TRBV28	22	TRBJ1-5	-
CASSFRGWGSTEAFF	TGTGCCAGCAGTTTCAGGGGATGGGGCAGCACTGAAGCTTTCTTT	-	TRBV28	15	TRBJ1-1	-
CASSSAGYESGYTF	TGTGCCAGCAGCTCCGCCGGCTATGAAAGTGGCTACACCTTC	-	TRBV7-9	14	TRBJ1-2	-
CASSQDLWGGNEAFF	TGTGCCAGCAGCCAAGATCTTTGGGGGGGAAATGAAGCTTTCTTT	-	TRBV14	15	TRBJ1-1	few
CASSLGQGSTDTQYF	TGTGCCAGCAGCCTCGGACAGGGCAGCACAGATACGCAGTATTTT	TRBD1	TRBV11-3	15	TRBJ2-3	-
CASSSLTVGYGYTF	TGTGCCAGCAGTTCGCTGACAGTCGGATATGGCTACACCTTC	-	TRBV28	14	TRBJ1-2	-
CASSFTGSSTNEKLFF	TGTGCCAGCAGTTTTACAGGGAGTTCAACTAATGAAAAACTGTTTTTT	-	TRBV28	16	TRBJ1-4	-
CASSPRQGGTEAFF	TGTGCCAGCAGCCCTCGACAGGGGGGGACTGAAGCTTTCTTT	TRBD1	TRBV9	14	TRBJ1-1	-
CASNTKRQGAGYGYTF	TGTGCCAGCAACACCAAACGACAGGGGGCAGGCTATGGCTACACCTTC	TRBD1	TRBV5-6	16	TRBJ1-2	-
CASSPGQGALNQPQHF	TGTGCCAGCAGCCCCGGACAGGGGGCTTTAAATCAGCCCCAGCATTTT	TRBD1	TRBV9	16	TRBJ1-5	many
CASSLGRSGSSYEQYF	TGCGCCAGCAGCTTGGGTCGCAGCGGGAGCTCCTACGAGCAGTACTTC	TRBD2	TRBV5-1	16	TRBJ2-7	few
CASSHGGTDTQYF	TGTGCCAGCAGTCACGGAGGCACAGATACGCAGTATTTT	-	TRBV27	13	TRBJ2-3	-
CASSMSLVSGANVLTF	TGTGCCAGTAGTATGTCATTGGTCTCTGGGGCCAACGTCCTGACTTTC	-	TRBV19	16	TRBJ2-6	-
CASRRLAGGSYEQYF	TGTGCCAGCAGGAGGCTGGCGGGAGGATCCTACGAGCAGTACTTC	TRBD2	TRBV27	15	TRBJ2-7	-
CASTPTGGPYNEQFF	TGCGCCAGCACTCCAACAGGGGGTCCCTACAATGAGCAGTTCTTC	TRBD1	TRBV5-1	15	TRBJ2-1	few
CASCVYRDGNEKLFF	TGTGCCAGCTGCGTATACCGGGACGGTAATGAAAAACTGTTTTTT	-	TRBV28	15	TRBJ1-4	-
CASSIAPGTGATYGYTF	TGTGCCAGTAGTATAGCTCCCGGGACAGGTGCTACCTATGGCTACACCTTC	TRBD1	TRBV19	17	TRBJ1-2	-
CASSPSAGGPVNEQFF	TGTGCCAGCAGCCCTTCCGCGGGAGGGCCGGTCAATGAGCAGTTCTTC	TRBD2	TRBV7-3	16	TRBJ2-1	few
CASSGYRGRHEKLFF	TGTGCCAGCAGCGGGTACAGGGGGCGCCATGAAAAACTGTTTTTT	TRBD1	TRBV7-9	15	TRBJ1-4	-
CASGQAESYEQYF	TGTGCCAGCGGGCAGGCGGAAAGCTACGAGCAGTACTTC	-	TRBV9	13	TRBJ2-7	once
CASSPGHIYEQYF	TGTGCCAGCAGCCCGGGACATATCTACGAGCAGTACTTC	-	TRBV27	13	TRBJ2-7	-
CASSPGVGRTDTQYF	TGTGCCAGCAGCCCGGGGGTGGGCCGCACAGATACGCAGTATTTT	-	TRBV11-2	15	TRBJ2-3	-
CASSLKFYYEQYF	TGTGCCAGCAGTTTAAAATTCTACTACGAGCAGTACTTC	-	TRBV28	13	TRBJ2-7	many
CASSGTGGHYEQYF	TGCGCCAGCTCAGGGACAGGGGGCCACTACGAGCAGTACTTC	TRBD1	TRBV5-1	14	TRBJ2-7	-
CASSSSLAGGGDTQYF	TGTGCCAGCAGCTCTTCTTTGGCGGGAGGGGGAGATACGCAGTATTTT	TRBD2	TRBV7-2	16	TRBJ2-3	-
CASSDMDRGLYEQYF	TGTGCCAGCAGTGATATGGACAGGGGTCTCTACGAGCAGTACTTC	TRBD1	TRBV25-1	15	TRBJ2-7	-
CASSYSGQGSYEQYF	TGTGCCAGCAGTTACTCGGGCCAGGGATCCTACGAGCAGTACTTC	-	TRBV6-6	15	TRBJ2-7	-
CASSIPTAPNYGYTF	TGTGCCAGTAGTATCCCGACAGCTCCGAACTATGGCTACACCTTC	-	TRBV19	15	TRBJ1-2	once